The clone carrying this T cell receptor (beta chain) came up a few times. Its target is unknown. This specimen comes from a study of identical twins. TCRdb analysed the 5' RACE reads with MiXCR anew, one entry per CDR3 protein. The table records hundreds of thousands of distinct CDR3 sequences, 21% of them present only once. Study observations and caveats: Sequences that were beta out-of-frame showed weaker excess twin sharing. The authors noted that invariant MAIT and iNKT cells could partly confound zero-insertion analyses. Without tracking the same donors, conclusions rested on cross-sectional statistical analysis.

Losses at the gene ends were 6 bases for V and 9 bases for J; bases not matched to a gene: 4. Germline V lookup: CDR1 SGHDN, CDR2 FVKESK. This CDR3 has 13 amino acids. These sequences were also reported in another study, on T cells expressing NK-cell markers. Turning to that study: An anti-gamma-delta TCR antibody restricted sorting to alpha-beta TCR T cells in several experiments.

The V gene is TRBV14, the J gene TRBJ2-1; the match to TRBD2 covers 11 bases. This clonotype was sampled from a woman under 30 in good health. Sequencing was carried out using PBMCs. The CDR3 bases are TGTGCCAGCAGTTTTCTAGCGGGAGGTGAGCAGTTCTTC. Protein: CASSFLAGGEQFF.